A single T cell receptor (beta chain) is shown here with its context. Its specificity is unknown. The data stem from a study of T cell responses to AZD1222 COVID-19 vaccine. Recipients boosted at about 4 weeks or about 12 weeks are pooled. This CDR3 region has 14 residues. V lost 1 base to trimming and J lost 3 bases; unmatched junction nucleotides: 4. In germline, CDR1 is SGHKS, CDR2 YYEKEE (reference sequence). Whole-study findings and limits: Repertoires were obtained only post-peak T cell response. Among the donors, most were white British and more were female, and clonal diversity was possibly underestimated.

TCRdb's table, derived via immunoSEQ multiplex PCR, lists solely in-frame clones and lacks some. The sample records under 200,000 clones, 70% to 90% being singletons. The clonotype was recovered from an adult who received the AZD1222 COVID-19 vaccine. The rearrangement joins TRBV5-5 to TRBJ2-7; 7 bases are a match to TRBD1. Sequenced here: peripheral blood, sampled 28 days after the second AZD1222 dose. The CDR3 DNA reads TGTGCCAGCAGCTTGTTTGCAGGGGGCTACGAGCAGTACTTC. It translates to CASSLFAGGYEQYF.